The present entry profiles one TCR beta chain with its context. This sample was taken from a study of blood T cell repertoires in COVID-19. As processed by the authors: The authors estimated nucleated cell counts from reference gene primer amplification. Generated by immunoSEQ multiplex PCR, the TCRdb table keeps only in-frame clones and is missing some. V and J calls and clone size are given by that table; D and trimming were obtained from the DNA. The sample lists about 83,000 clones; about nine tenths were seen once. Germline V lookup: CDR1 SGHNT, CDR2 YENEEA. The CDR3 contains 14 residues. V gave up 5 bases and J gave up 1 base; unmatched junction bases: 3.

The TCR sequence derives from a woman aged 45 to 65 with active or convalescent COVID-19. V is TRBV11-3 and J is TRBJ1-1; 8 bases are shared with TRBD1. Material for sequencing was peripheral blood. The CDR3 sequence is CASSIGQGNTEAFF. In DNA, the CDR3 is TGTGCCAGCAGCATCGGACAGGGGAACACTGAAGCTTTCTTT. Combining the CDR3 with reference TRBV11-3 and TRBJ1-1 gives the whole variable domain EAGVVQSPRYKIIEKKQPVAFWCNPISGHNTLYWYLQNLGQGPELLIRYENEEAVDDSQLPKDRFSAERLKGVDSTLKIQPAELGDSAVYLCASSIGQGNTEAFFGQGTRLTVV.